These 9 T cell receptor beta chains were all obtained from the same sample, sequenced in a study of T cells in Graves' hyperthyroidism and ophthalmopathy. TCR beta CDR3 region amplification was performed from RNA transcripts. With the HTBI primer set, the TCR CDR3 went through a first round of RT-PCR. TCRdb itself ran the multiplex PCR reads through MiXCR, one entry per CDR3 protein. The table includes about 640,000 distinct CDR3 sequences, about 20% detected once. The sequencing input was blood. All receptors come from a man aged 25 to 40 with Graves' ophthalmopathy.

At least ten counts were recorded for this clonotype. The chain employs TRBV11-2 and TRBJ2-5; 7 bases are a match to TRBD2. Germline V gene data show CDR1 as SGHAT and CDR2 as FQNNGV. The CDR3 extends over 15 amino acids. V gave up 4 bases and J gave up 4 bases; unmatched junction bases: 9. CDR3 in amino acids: CASSSLRGDGETQYF. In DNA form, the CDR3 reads TGTGCCAGCAGCTCCCTCCGGGGGGATGGAGAGACCCAGTACTTC.

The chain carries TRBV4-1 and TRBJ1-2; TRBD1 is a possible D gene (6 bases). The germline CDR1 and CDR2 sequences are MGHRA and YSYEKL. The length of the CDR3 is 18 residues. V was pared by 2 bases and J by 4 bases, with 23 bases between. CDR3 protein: CASSQHPTDSMGFYGYTF. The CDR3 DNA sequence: TGCGCCAGCAGCCAACACCCAACGGACAGTATGGGATTCTATGGCTACACCTTC.

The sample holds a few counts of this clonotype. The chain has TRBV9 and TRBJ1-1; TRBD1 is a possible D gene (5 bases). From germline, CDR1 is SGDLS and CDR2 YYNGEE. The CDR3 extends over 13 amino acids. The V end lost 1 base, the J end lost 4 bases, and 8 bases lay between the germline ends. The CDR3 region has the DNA TGTGCCAGCAGCGTATACGGGGGCACTGAAGCTTTCTTT. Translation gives CASSVYGGTEAFF.

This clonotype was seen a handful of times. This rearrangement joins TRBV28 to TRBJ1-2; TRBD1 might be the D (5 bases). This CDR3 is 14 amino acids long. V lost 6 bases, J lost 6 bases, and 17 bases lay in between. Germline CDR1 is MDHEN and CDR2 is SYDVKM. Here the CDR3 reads CASRPPGLSHGYTF. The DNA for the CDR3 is TGTGCCAGCAGGCCCCCGGGGCTATCACATGGCTACACCTTC.

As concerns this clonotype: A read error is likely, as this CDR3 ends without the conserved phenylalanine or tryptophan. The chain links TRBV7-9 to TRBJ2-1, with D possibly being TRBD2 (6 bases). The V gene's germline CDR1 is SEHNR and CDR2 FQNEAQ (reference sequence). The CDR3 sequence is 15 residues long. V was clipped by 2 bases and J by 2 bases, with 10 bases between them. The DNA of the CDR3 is TGTGCCAGCAGCTTAAGCGGGCCAACCTACAATGAGCAGTTCCTC. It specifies CASSLSGPTYNEQFL.

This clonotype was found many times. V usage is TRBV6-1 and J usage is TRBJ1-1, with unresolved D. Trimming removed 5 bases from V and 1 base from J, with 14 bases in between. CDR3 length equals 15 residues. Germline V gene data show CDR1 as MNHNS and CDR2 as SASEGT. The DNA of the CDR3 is TGTGCCAGCAGTCCGTTAAATGTGGGGAACACTGAAGCTTTCTTT. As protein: CASSPLNVGNTEAFF.

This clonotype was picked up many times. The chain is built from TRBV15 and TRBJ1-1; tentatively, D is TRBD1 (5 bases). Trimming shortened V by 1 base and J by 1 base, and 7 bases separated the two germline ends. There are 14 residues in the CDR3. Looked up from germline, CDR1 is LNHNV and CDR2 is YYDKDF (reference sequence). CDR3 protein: CATSRGGANTEAFF. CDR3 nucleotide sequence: TGTGCCACCAGCAGAGGAGGGGCGAACACTGAAGCTTTCTTT.

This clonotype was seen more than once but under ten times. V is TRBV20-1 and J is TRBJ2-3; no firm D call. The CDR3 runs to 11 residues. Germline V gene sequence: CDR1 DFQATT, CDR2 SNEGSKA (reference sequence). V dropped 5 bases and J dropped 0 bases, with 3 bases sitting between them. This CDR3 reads CSALSTDTQYF. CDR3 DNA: TGCAGTGCTCTCAGCACAGATACGCAGTATTTT.

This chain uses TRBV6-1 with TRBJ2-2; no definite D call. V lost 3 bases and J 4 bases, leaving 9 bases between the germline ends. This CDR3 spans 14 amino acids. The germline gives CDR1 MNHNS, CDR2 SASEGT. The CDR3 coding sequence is TGTGCCAGCAGTGACTTGGTGCTCACCGGGGAGCTGTTTTTT. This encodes CASSDLVLTGELFF.